The clone carrying this T cell receptor beta chain was seen more than once but under ten times. The antigen is undetermined. Individuals who donated were healthy Caucasians from Russia aged 6 to 90. Total RNA was extracted at no less than 6 micrograms per sample. The sample comes from a study of blood T cells in healthy people across ages. Overall study results and limits: More naive CD4+ cells and higher diversity were found in long-lived than in aged donors. It was held that the diversity estimates obtained from one million T cells were underestimates.

V shed 5 bases, J shed 5 bases, and the junction held 7 bases outside the gene matches. The CDR3 sequence is 13 residues long. Germline lookup yields CDR1 DFQATT and CDR2 SNEGSKA (reference sequence). Then a second PCR, running about 6 to 12 cycles, was carried out with a sample-barcoded 5' primer and a J-beta primer mix. Using its own MiXCR run on the 5' RACE reads, TCRdb lists one record per CDR3 protein. The sample shows fewer than 950,000 distinct CDR3 sequences, 50% to 65% of them seen only once. The receptor was derived from a man older than 75 in good health. The rearrangement uses TRBV20-1 and TRBJ2-5; 8 positions agree with TRBD2. Sequencing was carried out using blood. The CDR3 sequence: CSAEAGAPETQYF. CDR3 DNA: TGCAGTGCTGAAGCGGGAGCTCCCGAGACCCAGTACTTC.